The rows below give T cell receptor beta chains drawn from one sample of a study of Ad26.COV2.S vaccination and SARS-CoV-2 variants. Only in-frame clones appear in the TCRdb table, and some are missing; sequencing was by immunoSEQ multiplex PCR. The sample has roughly 420,000 clones, roughly nine tenths seen once; the top ten hold 2.5%. The specimen was peripheral blood, collected in a trial of Ad26.COV2.S vaccine versus placebo. The source is a person aged 18 to 65 who received the Ad26.COV2.S COVID-19 vaccine or a placebo. CDR3s include the opening cysteine and the closing phenylalanine or tryptophan.

j_gene	v_gene	len	CDR3aa
TRBJ2-1	TRBV5-4	11	CASSLWTSLVF
TRBJ1-2	TRBV4-1	14	CASSQTGQNYGYTF
TRBJ2-2	TRBV27	14	CASSTSPNTGELFF
TRBJ2-7	TRBV5-1	14	CASSLLVPRGEQYF
TRBJ1-2	TRBV5-1	14	CASRVTAGFYGYTF
TRBJ1-1	TRBV4-2	16	CASSQAGARMNTEAFF
TRBJ1-2	TRBV28	13	CASSPLPTGGYTF
TRBJ2-7	TRBV7-9	14	CASSLKGTSYEQYF
TRBJ1-5	TRBV7-2	13	CASSLAQGQPQHF
TRBJ2-6	TRBV5-1	16	CASSWGTVSGANVLTF
TRBJ2-1	TRBV19	15	CASSWTGSSYNEQFF
TRBJ2-3	TRBV30	14	CAWSLRDRTDTQYF
TRBJ2-5	TRBV19	14	CASSTGGSGGTQYF
TRBJ2-2	TRBV28	16	CATVGGPNLNTGELFF
TRBJ2-3	TRBV6-5	15	CASSWTADTTDTQYF
TRBJ2-3	TRBV7-2	13	CASSLVWADTQYF
TRBJ2-1	TRBV5-6	15	CASSQTGARMNEQFF
TRBJ2-1	TRBV2	16	CASSEAPGGTVNEQFF
TRBJ1-1	TRBV5-5	14	CASRLWASNTEAFF
TRBJ2-1	TRBV19	15	CASSIERGGHNEQFF
TRBJ1-1	TRBV7-9	13	CASSLTENTEAFF
TRBJ2-5	TRBV5-6	14	CASSSLRSTETQYF
TRBJ1-5	TRBV19	14	CASSIVVGNQPQHF
TRBJ1-5	TRBV11-2	14	CASSLDPSNQPQHF
TRBJ1-2	TRBV4-3	16	CASSQDSMDTPYGYTF
TRBJ1-5	TRBV19	17	CASSIDHFRTGYQPQHF
TRBJ2-3	TRBV5-6	15	CASSLTPQRTDTQYF
TRBJ2-3	TRBV5-6	16	CASSLVAALAGGPQYF